In this sample, the clone carrying this T cell receptor (beta chain) turned up once. Its antigen remains unidentified. The sample originates from a study of T-cell memory formation after mild COVID-19. Study background: TCR clusters were mostly donor specific. Study observations and caveats: Certain responding clones were present in pre-infection memory, suggesting participation of cross-reactive memory. Contracting CD4+ clones sat mainly in CM and EM; CD8+ in EMRA.

Germline V lookup: CDR1 SGHRS, CDR2 YFSETQ. Deletions cut 0 bases from V and 5 bases from J, with 11 bases between. The CDR3 has 14 amino acids. In TCRdb, the 5' RACE reads were re-called with MiXCR into one record per CDR3 protein. The table lists about 400,000 distinct CDR3 sequences, 20% to 25% of them singletons. The V and J genes are TRBV5-1 and TRBJ2-5, with unresolved D. Sequencing was carried out using PBMCs or a T cell subset sorted from them (not recorded which). The TCR comes from an adult woman who had mild COVID-19 (a few samples of this study predate the infection). Cell type and time point are not known. The CDR3 DNA sequence: TGCGCCAGCAGCTTGGATGGCGGTCGGGAGACCCAGTACTTC. Protein: CASSLDGGRETQYF.